This is a list of T cell receptor beta chains from one sample in a study of brain T cells in children with intractable seizures. Sequencing was performed with immunoSEQ multiplex PCR; in TCRdb, only in-frame clones are kept and a portion is missing. The sample lists around 80,000 clones, around nine tenths seen once, with 24% in the top ten. The sequenced sample was peripheral blood, obtained at surgery. The source is a girl aged 2 to 10 with Rasmussen encephalitis and intractable seizures. CDR3s include the opening cysteine and the closing phenylalanine or tryptophan. D genes are given only for firm matches. Only part of the rows carry a size: once, few, many, or a class if the clone is expanded.

clone_size: .
v_call: TRBV14
d_call: .
j_call: TRBJ2-3
cdr3_aa: CASSWMTSTDTQYF
cdr3_nt: TGTGCCAGCAGCTGGATGACTAGCACAGATACGCAGTATTTT

clone_size: .
v_call: TRBV6-5
d_call: TRBD1
j_call: TRBJ2-7
cdr3_aa: CASSWGRTGLAYEQYF
cdr3_nt: TGTGCCAGCAGTTGGGGCCGGACAGGGCTAGCCTACGAGCAGTACTTC

clone_size: .
v_call: TRBV6-5
d_call: .
j_call: TRBJ2-1
cdr3_aa: CASRGLAVHNEQFF
cdr3_nt: TGTGCCAGCAGGGGGTTAGCGGTCCACAATGAGCAGTTCTTC

clone_size: .
v_call: TRBV7-9
d_call: .
j_call: TRBJ2-5
cdr3_aa: CASIGPLQETQYF
cdr3_nt: TGTGCCAGCATAGGGCCCCTACAAGAGACCCAGTACTTC

clone_size: .
v_call: TRBV12-3/TRBV12-4
d_call: .
j_call: TRBJ1-2
cdr3_aa: CASGGYGYTF
cdr3_nt: TGTGCCAGCGGGGGGTATGGCTACACCTTC

clone_size: .
v_call: TRBV5-6
d_call: TRBD2
j_call: TRBJ2-3
cdr3_aa: CASRGPALAEDTQYF
cdr3_nt: TGTGCCAGCAGAGGACCCGCACTAGCGGAAGATACGCAGTATTTT

clone_size: once
v_call: TRBV27
d_call: .
j_call: TRBJ2-3
cdr3_aa: CASSPNRVKDTQYF
cdr3_nt: TGTGCCAGCAGCCCCAACAGGGTGAAAGATACGCAGTATTTT

clone_size: .
v_call: TRBV30
d_call: .
j_call: TRBJ1-5
cdr3_aa: CAWSEAAGQPQHF
cdr3_nt: TGTGCCTGGAGTGAAGCTGCGGGGCAGCCCCAGCATTTT

clone_size: .
v_call: TRBV5-4
d_call: TRBD1
j_call: TRBJ2-3
cdr3_aa: CASSSKRPRGPSDTQYF
cdr3_nt: TGTGCCAGCAGCTCCAAACGGCCCAGGGGGCCCTCAGATACGCAGTATTTT

clone_size: once
v_call: TRBV6-1
d_call: TRBD2
j_call: TRBJ2-1
cdr3_aa: CASSETGGQIEQFF
cdr3_nt: TGTGCCAGCAGTGAAACGGGGGGGCAGATTGAGCAGTTCTTC

clone_size: once
v_call: TRBV5-6
d_call: .
j_call: TRBJ1-2
cdr3_aa: CASSLGTAPGYTF
cdr3_nt: TGTGCCAGCAGCTTGGGGACCGCGCCGGGCTACACCTTC

clone_size: once
v_call: TRBV27
d_call: TRBD2
j_call: TRBJ2-2
cdr3_aa: CASSPKREWRELFF
cdr3_nt: TGTGCCAGCAGTCCAAAGCGGGAGTGGAGGGAGCTGTTTTTT

clone_size: .
v_call: TRBV20-1
d_call: .
j_call: TRBJ1-5
cdr3_aa: CSASRSGGLTSGPQHF
cdr3_nt: TGCAGTGCTAGTCGTTCCGGAGGGTTGACTAGTGGGCCCCAGCATTTT

clone_size: .
v_call: TRBV7-3
d_call: .
j_call: TRBJ1-1
cdr3_aa: CASSVGGEGTEAFF
cdr3_nt: TGTGCCAGCAGCGTTGGCGGCGAGGGCACTGAAGCTTTCTTT

clone_size: once
v_call: TRBV9
d_call: .
j_call: TRBJ2-1
cdr3_aa: CASSVDPSYNEQFF
cdr3_nt: TGTGCCAGCAGCGTAGACCCATCCTACAATGAGCAGTTCTTC

clone_size: medium-sized
v_call: TRBV5-1
d_call: .
j_call: TRBJ1-4
cdr3_aa: CASSFAADSATNEKLFF
cdr3_nt: TGCGCCAGCAGCTTCGCGGCAGACTCGGCAACTAATGAAAAACTGTTTTTT

clone_size: .
v_call: TRBV7-3
d_call: .
j_call: TRBJ1-1
cdr3_aa: CASSRDTNTEAFF
cdr3_nt: TGTGCCAGCAGCCGCGACACGAACACTGAAGCTTTCTTT

clone_size: .
v_call: TRBV5-1
d_call: .
j_call: TRBJ2-7
cdr3_aa: CASSLAGGVTYEQYF
cdr3_nt: TGCGCCAGCAGCTTGGCGGGGGGCGTAACCTACGAGCAGTACTTC

clone_size: .
v_call: TRBV28
d_call: .
j_call: TRBJ2-7
cdr3_aa: CASSSTGYEQYF
cdr3_nt: TGTGCCAGCAGTTCCACGGGCTACGAGCAGTACTTC

clone_size: .
v_call: TRBV10-1
d_call: .
j_call: TRBJ2-7
cdr3_aa: CASSESGVGEVYEQYF
cdr3_nt: TGCGCCAGCAGTGAGTCGGGGGTAGGGGAGGTTTACGAGCAGTACTTC

clone_size: once
v_call: TRBV5-1
d_call: TRBD2
j_call: TRBJ2-3
cdr3_aa: CASSWGTSELDTQYF
cdr3_nt: TGCGCCAGCAGCTGGGGGACTAGCGAACTAGATACGCAGTATTTT

clone_size: .
v_call: TRBV28
d_call: .
j_call: TRBJ2-5
cdr3_aa: CASSSWETQYF
cdr3_nt: TGTGCCAGCAGTTCCTGGGAGACCCAGTACTTC

clone_size: .
v_call: TRBV12-3/TRBV12-4
d_call: .
j_call: TRBJ1-6
cdr3_aa: CASSLGGASPLHF
cdr3_nt: TGTGCCAGCAGTTTGGGGGGTGCTTCACCCCTCCACTTT

clone_size: .
v_call: TRBV3-1/TRBV3-2
d_call: TRBD2
j_call: TRBJ2-7
cdr3_aa: CASSQVPGLADTYEQYF
cdr3_nt: TGTGCCAGCAGCCAAGTGCCGGGACTAGCGGATACCTACGAGCAGTACTTC

clone_size: .
v_call: TRBV7-3
d_call: TRBD2
j_call: TRBJ2-3
cdr3_aa: CASSYSGGALDTQYF
cdr3_nt: TGTGCCAGCAGCTATAGCGGGGGGGCCTTAGATACGCAGTATTTT

clone_size: .
v_call: TRBV3-1/TRBV3-2
d_call: TRBD1
j_call: TRBJ1-5
cdr3_aa: CASSQTGDGMGQPQHF
cdr3_nt: TGTGCCAGCAGCCAGACAGGGGATGGGATGGGTCAGCCCCAGCATTTT

clone_size: .
v_call: TRBV13
d_call: TRBD1
j_call: TRBJ1-1
cdr3_aa: CASSYGTGVFNTEAFF
cdr3_nt: TGTGCCAGCAGCTACGGGACAGGGGTTTTTAACACTGAAGCTTTCTTT

clone_size: .
v_call: TRBV3-1/TRBV3-2
d_call: .
j_call: TRBJ1-2
cdr3_aa: CASSQEFEGYGYTF
cdr3_nt: TGTGCCAGCAGCCAAGAGTTTGAGGGGTATGGCTACACCTTC

clone_size: .
v_call: TRBV5-6
d_call: TRBD1
j_call: TRBJ1-3
cdr3_aa: CASKGRGLGNTIYF
cdr3_nt: TGTGCCAGCAAAGGCAGGGGGCTAGGAAACACCATATATTTT

clone_size: .
v_call: TRBV6-5
d_call: .
j_call: TRBJ2-2
cdr3_aa: CASRYGTTTGELFF
cdr3_nt: TGTGCCAGCAGATACGGGACAACCACCGGGGAGCTGTTTTTT

clone_size: .
v_call: TRBV5-1
d_call: TRBD1
j_call: TRBJ2-7
cdr3_aa: CASSLGQGTEQYF
cdr3_nt: TGCGCCAGCAGCTTAGGACAGGGCACTGAGCAGTACTTC

clone_size: .
v_call: TRBV7-9
d_call: TRBD1
j_call: TRBJ1-1
cdr3_aa: CASWGQGDTEAFF
cdr3_nt: TGTGCCAGCTGGGGGCAGGGGGACACTGAAGCTTTCTTT

clone_size: .
v_call: TRBV7-3
d_call: .
j_call: TRBJ2-6
cdr3_aa: CASSQGFAGANVLTF
cdr3_nt: TGTGCCAGCAGCCAGGGGTTTGCTGGGGCCAACGTCCTGACTTTC

clone_size: .
v_call: TRBV30
d_call: .
j_call: TRBJ2-3
cdr3_aa: CAWSEAGDTQYF
cdr3_nt: TGTGCCTGGAGTGAGGCTGGAGATACGCAGTATTTT

clone_size: .
v_call: TRBV7-9
d_call: TRBD1
j_call: TRBJ2-1
cdr3_aa: CASSLGQGAYNEQFF
cdr3_nt: TGTGCCAGCAGCTTAGGACAGGGAGCCTACAATGAGCAGTTCTTC

clone_size: .
v_call: TRBV2
d_call: .
j_call: TRBJ1-1
cdr3_aa: CASSEGGGTEAFF
cdr3_nt: TGTGCCAGCAGTGAAGGTGGAGGCACTGAAGCTTTCTTT

clone_size: .
v_call: TRBV18
d_call: TRBD1
j_call: TRBJ1-2
cdr3_aa: CASSPQQGSPTNYGYTF
cdr3_nt: TGTGCCAGCTCACCCCAACAGGGGTCCCCTACTAACTATGGCTACACCTTC